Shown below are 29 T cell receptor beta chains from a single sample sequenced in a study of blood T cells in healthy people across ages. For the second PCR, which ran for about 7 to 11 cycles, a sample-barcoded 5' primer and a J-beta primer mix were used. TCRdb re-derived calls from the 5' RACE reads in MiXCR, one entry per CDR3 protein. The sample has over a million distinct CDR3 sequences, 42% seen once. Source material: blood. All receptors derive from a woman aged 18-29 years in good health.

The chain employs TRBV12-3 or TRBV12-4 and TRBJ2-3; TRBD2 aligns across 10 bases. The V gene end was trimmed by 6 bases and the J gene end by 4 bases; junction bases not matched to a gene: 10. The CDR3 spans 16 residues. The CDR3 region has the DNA TGTGCCAGCAGCCAAAGCGGGGGGGCAGGAGCAGATACGCAGTATTTT. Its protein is CASSQSGGAGADTQYF.

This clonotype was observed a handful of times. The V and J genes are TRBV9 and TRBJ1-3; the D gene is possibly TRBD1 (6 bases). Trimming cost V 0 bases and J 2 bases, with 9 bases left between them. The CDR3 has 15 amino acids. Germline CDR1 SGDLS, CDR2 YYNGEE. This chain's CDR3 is CASSVDRATGNTIYF. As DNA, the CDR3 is TGTGCCAGCAGCGTAGACAGGGCGACTGGAAACACCATATATTTT.

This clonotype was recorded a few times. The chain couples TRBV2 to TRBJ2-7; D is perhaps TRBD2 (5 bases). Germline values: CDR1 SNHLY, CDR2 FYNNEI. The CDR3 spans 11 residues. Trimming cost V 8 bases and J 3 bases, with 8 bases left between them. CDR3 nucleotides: TGTGCCAGCGGACTGCACTACGAGCAGTACTTC. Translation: CASGLHYEQYF. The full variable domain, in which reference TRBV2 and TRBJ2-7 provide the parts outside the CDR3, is EPEVTQTPSHQVTQMGQEVILRCVPISNHLYFYWYRQILGQKVEFLVSFYNNEISEKSEIFDDQFSVERPDGSNFTLKIRSTKLEDSAMYFCASGLHYEQYFGPGTRLTVT.

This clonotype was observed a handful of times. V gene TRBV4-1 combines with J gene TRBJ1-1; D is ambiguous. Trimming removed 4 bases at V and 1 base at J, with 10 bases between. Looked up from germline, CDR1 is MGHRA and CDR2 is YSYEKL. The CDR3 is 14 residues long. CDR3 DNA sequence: TGCGCCAGCAGCCCCGGATGGGGGAACACTGAAGCTTTCTTT. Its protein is CASSPGWGNTEAFF.

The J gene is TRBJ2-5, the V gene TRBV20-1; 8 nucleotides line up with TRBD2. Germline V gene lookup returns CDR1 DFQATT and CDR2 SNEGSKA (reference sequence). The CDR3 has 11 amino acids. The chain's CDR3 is CSGGARETQYF. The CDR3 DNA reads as TGCAGCGGGGGGGCTCGTGAGACCCAGTACTTC.

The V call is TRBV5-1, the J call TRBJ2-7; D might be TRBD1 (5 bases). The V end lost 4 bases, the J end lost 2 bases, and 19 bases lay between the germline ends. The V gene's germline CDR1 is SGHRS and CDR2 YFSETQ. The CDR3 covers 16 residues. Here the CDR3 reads CASSRTHTDTTYEQYF. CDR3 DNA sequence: TGCGCCAGCAGCCGAACCCACACGGACACCACCTACGAGCAGTACTTC.

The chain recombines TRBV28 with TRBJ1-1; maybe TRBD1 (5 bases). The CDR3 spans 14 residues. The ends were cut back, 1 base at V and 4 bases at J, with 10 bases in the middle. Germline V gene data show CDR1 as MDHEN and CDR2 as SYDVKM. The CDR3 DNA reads TGTGCCAGCAGTTTATACGGGGGATCCACTGAAGCTTTCTTT. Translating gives CASSLYGGSTEAFF.

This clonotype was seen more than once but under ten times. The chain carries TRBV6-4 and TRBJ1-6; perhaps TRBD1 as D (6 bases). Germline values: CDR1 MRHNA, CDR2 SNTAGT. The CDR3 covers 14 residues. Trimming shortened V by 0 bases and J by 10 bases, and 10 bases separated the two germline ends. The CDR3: CASSDSGGGSPLHF. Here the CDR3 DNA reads TGTGCCAGCAGTGACTCGGGGGGCGGCTCACCCCTCCACTTT.

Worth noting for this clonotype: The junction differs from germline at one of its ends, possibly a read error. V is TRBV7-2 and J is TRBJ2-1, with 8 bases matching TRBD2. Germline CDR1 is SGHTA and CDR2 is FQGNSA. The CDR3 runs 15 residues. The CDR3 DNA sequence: TGTGCCGGCAGCTTAGGGACTAGCTCCTACAATGAGCAGTTCTTC. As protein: CAGSLGTSSYNEQFF.

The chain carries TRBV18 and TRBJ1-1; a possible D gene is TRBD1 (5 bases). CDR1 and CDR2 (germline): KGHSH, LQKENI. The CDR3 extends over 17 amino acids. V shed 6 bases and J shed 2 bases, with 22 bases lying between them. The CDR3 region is CASSHRNLPTLNTEAFF. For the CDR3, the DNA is TGTGCCAGCTCCCACAGGAACCTTCCAACTCTAAACACTGAAGCTTTCTTT.

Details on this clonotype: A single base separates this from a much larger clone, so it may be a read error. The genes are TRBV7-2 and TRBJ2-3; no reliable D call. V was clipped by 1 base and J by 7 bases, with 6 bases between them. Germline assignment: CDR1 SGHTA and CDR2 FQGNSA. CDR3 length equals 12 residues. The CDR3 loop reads CASSLGRNTQYF. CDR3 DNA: TGTGCCAGCAGCTTAGGTCGAAATACGCAGTATTTT.

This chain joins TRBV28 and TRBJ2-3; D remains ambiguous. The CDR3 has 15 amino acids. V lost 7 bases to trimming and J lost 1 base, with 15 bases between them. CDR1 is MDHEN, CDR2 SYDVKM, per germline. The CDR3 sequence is CASTGSTFGTDTQYF. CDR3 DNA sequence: TGTGCCAGCACTGGTTCCACTTTCGGCACAGATACGCAGTATTTT.

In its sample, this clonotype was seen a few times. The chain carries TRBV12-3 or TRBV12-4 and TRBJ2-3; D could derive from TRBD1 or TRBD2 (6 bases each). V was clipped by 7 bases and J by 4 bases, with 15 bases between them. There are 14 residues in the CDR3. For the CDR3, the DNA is TGTGCCAGCACCGACGCGGGGACACCAGATACGCAGTATTTT. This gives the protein CASTDAGTPDTQYF.

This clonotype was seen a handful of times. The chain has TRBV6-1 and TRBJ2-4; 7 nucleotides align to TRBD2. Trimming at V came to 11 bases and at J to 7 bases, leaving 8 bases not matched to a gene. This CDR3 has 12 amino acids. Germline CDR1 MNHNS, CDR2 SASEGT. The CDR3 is CARRGEANIQYF. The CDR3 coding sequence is TGTGCCCGCCGGGGGGAAGCGAACATTCAGTACTTC.

The CDR3 DNA reads as TGTGCCAGCAGTTTAGTCTCTGTTAGTTCACCCCTCCACTTT. Amino acids: CASSLVSVSSPLHF. The genes are TRBV27 and TRBJ1-6; D ambiguous. V was shortened by 2 bases and J by 9 bases, with 11 bases between the two germline ends. There are 14 residues in the CDR3. Germline V CDR1 and CDR2: MNHEY, SMNVEV (reference sequence).

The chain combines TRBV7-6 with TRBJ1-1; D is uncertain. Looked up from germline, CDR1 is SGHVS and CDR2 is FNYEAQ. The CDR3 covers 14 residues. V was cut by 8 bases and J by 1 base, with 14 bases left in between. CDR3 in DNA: TGTGCCAGCGCCTCACCCGGGCGGAACACTGAAGCTTTCTTT. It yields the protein CASASPGRNTEAFF.

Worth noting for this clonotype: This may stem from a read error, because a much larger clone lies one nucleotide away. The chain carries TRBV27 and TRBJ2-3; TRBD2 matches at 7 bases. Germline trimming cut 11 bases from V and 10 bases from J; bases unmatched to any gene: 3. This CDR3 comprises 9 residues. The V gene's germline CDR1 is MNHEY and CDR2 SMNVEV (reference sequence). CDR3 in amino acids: CARGDAQYF. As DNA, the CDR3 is TGTGCCCGGGGGGATGCGCAGTATTTT.

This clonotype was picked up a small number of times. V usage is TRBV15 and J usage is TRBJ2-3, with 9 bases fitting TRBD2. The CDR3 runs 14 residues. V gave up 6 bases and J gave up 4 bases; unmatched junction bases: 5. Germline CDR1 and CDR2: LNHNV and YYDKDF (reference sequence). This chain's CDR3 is CATSALAGSDTQYF. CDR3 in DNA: TGTGCCACCAGTGCGCTAGCGGGGTCAGATACGCAGTATTTT.

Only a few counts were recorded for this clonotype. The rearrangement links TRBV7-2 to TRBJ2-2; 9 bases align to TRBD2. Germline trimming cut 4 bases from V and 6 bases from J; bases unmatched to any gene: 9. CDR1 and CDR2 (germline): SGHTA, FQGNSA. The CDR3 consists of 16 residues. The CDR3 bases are TGTGCCAGCAGCTCCCAACCTAGCGGGACCTCCGGGGAGCTGTTTTTT. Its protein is CASSSQPSGTSGELFF.

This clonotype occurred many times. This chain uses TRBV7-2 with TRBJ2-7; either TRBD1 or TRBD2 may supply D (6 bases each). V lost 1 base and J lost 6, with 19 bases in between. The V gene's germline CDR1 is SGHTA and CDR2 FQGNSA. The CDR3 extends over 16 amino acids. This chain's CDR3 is CASSLGSWGARSEQYF. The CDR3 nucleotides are TGTGCCAGCAGCTTAGGATCTTGGGGGGCGCGGAGCGAGCAGTACTTC. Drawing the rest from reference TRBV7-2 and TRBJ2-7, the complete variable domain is GAGVSQSPSNKVTEKGKDVELRCDPISGHTALYWYRQSLGQGLEFLIYFQGNSAPDKSGLPSDRFSAERTGGSVSTLTIQRTQQEDSAVYLCASSLGSWGARSEQYFGPGTRLTVT.

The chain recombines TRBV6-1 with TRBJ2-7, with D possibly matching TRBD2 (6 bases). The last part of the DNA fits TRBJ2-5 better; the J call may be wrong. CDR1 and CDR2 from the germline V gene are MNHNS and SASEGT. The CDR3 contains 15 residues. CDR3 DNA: TGTGCCAGCAGTGAAGGGGGGGTGTCTTGGGAGACCCAGTACTTC. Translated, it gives CASSEGGVSWETQYF.

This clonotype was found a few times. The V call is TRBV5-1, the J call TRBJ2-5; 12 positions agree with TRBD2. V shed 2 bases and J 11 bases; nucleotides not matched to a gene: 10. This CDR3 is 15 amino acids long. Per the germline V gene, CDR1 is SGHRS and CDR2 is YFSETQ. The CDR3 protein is CASSLTSGRTNEQYF. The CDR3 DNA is TGCGCCAGCAGCTTAACTAGCGGGAGGACCAATGAGCAGTACTTC.

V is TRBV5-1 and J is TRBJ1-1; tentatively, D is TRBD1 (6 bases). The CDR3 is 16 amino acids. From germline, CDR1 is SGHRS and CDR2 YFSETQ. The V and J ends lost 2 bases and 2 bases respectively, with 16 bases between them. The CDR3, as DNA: TGCGCCAGCAGCTTAGGCCGGGACACCAGAAACACTGAAGCTTTCTTT. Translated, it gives CASSLGRDTRNTEAFF.

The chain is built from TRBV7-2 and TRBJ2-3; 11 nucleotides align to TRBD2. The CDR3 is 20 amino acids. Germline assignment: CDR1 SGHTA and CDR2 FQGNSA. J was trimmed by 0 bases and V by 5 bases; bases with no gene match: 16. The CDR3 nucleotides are TGTGCCAGCAGCCAGGTCTATAGCGGGGGGGGAACATTAAGCACAGATACGCAGTATTTT. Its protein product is CASSQVYSGGGTLSTDTQYF.

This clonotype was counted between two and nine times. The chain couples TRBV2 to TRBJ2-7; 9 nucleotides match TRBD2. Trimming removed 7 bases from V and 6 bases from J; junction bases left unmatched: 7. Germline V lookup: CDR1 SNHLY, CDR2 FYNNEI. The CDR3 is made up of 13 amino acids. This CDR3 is CASNPSGTGEQYF. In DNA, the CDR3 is TGTGCCAGCAATCCTAGCGGGACCGGCGAGCAGTACTTC.

The CDR3: CASSLSTGAAETQYF. CDR3 DNA sequence: TGCGCCAGCAGCTTGAGCACAGGGGCGGCCGAGACCCAGTACTTC. The chain carries TRBV5-1 and TRBJ2-5, with 7 nucleotides matching TRBD1. Trimming took 1 base from V and 5 from J; bases not matched to a gene: 8. The length of the CDR3 is 15 residues. Germline-derived CDR1 and CDR2 are SGHRS and YFSETQ.

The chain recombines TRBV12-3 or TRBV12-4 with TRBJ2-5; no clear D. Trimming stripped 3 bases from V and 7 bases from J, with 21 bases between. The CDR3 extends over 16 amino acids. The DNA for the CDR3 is TGTGCCAGCAGTTTTTCCCTCGCAGGCCTGGATGCGACCCAGTACTTC. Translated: CASSFSLAGLDATQYF.

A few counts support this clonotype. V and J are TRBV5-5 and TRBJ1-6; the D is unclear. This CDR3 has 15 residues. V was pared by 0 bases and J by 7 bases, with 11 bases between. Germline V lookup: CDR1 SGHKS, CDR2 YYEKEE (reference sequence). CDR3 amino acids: CASSLGPGPNSPLHF. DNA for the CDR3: TGTGCCAGCAGCTTGGGGCCCGGGCCAAATTCACCCCTCCACTTT.

The CDR3 DNA is TGTGCCAGCAGTGTCGGGACTAGCGGATTAAGCTCCTACGAGCAGTACTTC. As protein: CASSVGTSGLSSYEQYF. The V call is TRBV6-1, the J call TRBJ2-7; 11 bases line up with TRBD2. V gave up 4 bases and J gave up 0 bases; unmatched junction bases: 8. The CDR3 loop spans 17 amino acids. Per the germline V gene, CDR1 is MNHNS and CDR2 is SASEGT.